These T cell receptor beta chains were read from a single sample in a study of cytomegalovirus exposure and HLA in healthy donors. The protocol was immunoSEQ multiplex PCR, while the TCRdb copy is restricted to in-frame clones and leaves out a portion. The sample has around 140,000 clones; just under 75% are singletons. Sequenced sample: PBMCs. All receptors derive from a woman in her late teens or twenties in good health and CMV-seronegative. The CDR3 runs from the conserved cysteine through the conserved F or W. The order of the fields is V gene, J gene, clone size, D gene, CDR3 DNA, CDR3 protein. D genes are given only for firm matches. Clone sizes are given selectively: once, few, many, or a class where the clone is expanded.

TRBV7-8	TRBJ2-1	NA	TRBD2	TGTGCCAGCGGCTCCCCGGGTAGCGGGGGTTCAATGGGGCAGTTCTTC	CASGSPGSGGSMGQFF
TRBV9	TRBJ2-7	once	NA	TGTGCCAGCAGCGCAACGGAGGACGAGCAGTACTTC	CASSATEDEQYF
TRBV5-1	TRBJ1-1	NA	TRBD1	TGCGCCAGCAGTACGGGATTCAGGGGGGAGGACACTGAAGCTTTCTTT	CASSTGFRGEDTEAFF
TRBV11-2	TRBJ2-5	NA	NA	TGTGCCAGCAGCTCGATAAGGGGGTTAGAAAAGACCCAGTACTTC	CASSSIRGLEKTQYF
TRBV4-2	TRBJ1-6	few	NA	TGTGCCAGCAGCCAAGATAGCGGACTCTCATGGAGTTCACCCCTCCACTTT	CASSQDSGLSWSSPLHF
TRBV9	TRBJ1-3	NA	TRBD1	TGTGCCAGCAGTGCAACAGGGGCCTCTGGAAACACCATATATTTT	CASSATGASGNTIYF
TRBV2	TRBJ2-2	NA	TRBD2	TGTGCCAGCAGGGACCCTAGCGGATGGAACACCGGGGAGCTGTTTTTT	CASRDPSGWNTGELFF
TRBV6-1	TRBJ1-6	NA	TRBD1	TGTGCCAGCAGTGAAGCTGGACAGGGTAGTTCACCCCTCCACTTT	CASSEAGQGSSPLHF
TRBV19	TRBJ2-5	NA	NA	TGTGCCAGTAGTATCTGGATCGGGGATGCCTTTGGGGAGACCCAGTACTTC	CASSIWIGDAFGETQYF
TRBV7-8	TRBJ1-2	NA	NA	TGTGCCAGCAGCTTACTAGAAAACACCGACCACTATGGCTACACCTTC	CASSLLENTDHYGYTF
TRBV18	TRBJ1-1	once	NA	TGTGCCAGCTCGGACGGGGAGAACACTGAAGCTTTCTTT	CASSDGENTEAFF
TRBV28	TRBJ2-7	NA	TRBD1	TGTGCCAGCAGCCCAGGACAGGAGTACGAGCAGTACTTC	CASSPGQEYEQYF
TRBV14	TRBJ1-2	NA	TRBD1	TGTGCCAGCAGCCGAAACGACAGGGGGACCTATGGCTACACCTTC	CASSRNDRGTYGYTF
TRBV4-3	TRBJ1-2	NA	TRBD1	TGCGCCAGCAGCAAATCCCGGGACAGGGGGCTAGATGGCTACACCTTC	CASSKSRDRGLDGYTF
TRBV7-2	TRBJ2-7	once	TRBD2	TGTGCCAGCAGCTTGACGAGTAGCGGGGGCTACGAGCAGTACTTC	CASSLTSSGGYEQYF
TRBV29-1	TRBJ2-3	NA	TRBD2	TGCAGCGTTGAAGAGGGAGGGAGGGATACAGATACGCAGTATTTT	CSVEEGGRDTDTQYF
TRBV6-5	TRBJ1-1	few	TRBD1	TGTGCCAGCACCGCAGGGGGCGCGGGGAACACTGAAGCTTTCTTT	CASTAGGAGNTEAFF